This T cell receptor beta chain stems from a study of CD4 T cells in relation to SARS-CoV-2 and coronaviruses. Remarks on this clone: Its specificity is unknown.

The CDR3 consists of 16 residues. Germline V CDR1 and CDR2: SGHRS, YFSETQ. The junction had 3 bases not matched to a gene; V was cut back by 1 base and J by 1 base. Sequencing used immunoSEQ multiplex PCR; TCRdb keeps in-frame clones, though not all of them. The sample carries about 36,000 clones, about 80% recorded once. The chain joins TRBV5-1 to TRBJ2-1; 9 nucleotides align to TRBD2. Sequencing was carried out using naive CD4+ T cells from PBMCs, cultured in vitro. The sample's subset: naive CD4+ T cells isolated by negative enrichment. The sequence was collected from an adult with COVID-19. The CDR3 here is CASSLLAGVSYNEQFF. The CDR3 bases are TGCGCCAGCAGCTTGTTAGCGGGAGTATCCTACAATGAGCAGTTCTTC.